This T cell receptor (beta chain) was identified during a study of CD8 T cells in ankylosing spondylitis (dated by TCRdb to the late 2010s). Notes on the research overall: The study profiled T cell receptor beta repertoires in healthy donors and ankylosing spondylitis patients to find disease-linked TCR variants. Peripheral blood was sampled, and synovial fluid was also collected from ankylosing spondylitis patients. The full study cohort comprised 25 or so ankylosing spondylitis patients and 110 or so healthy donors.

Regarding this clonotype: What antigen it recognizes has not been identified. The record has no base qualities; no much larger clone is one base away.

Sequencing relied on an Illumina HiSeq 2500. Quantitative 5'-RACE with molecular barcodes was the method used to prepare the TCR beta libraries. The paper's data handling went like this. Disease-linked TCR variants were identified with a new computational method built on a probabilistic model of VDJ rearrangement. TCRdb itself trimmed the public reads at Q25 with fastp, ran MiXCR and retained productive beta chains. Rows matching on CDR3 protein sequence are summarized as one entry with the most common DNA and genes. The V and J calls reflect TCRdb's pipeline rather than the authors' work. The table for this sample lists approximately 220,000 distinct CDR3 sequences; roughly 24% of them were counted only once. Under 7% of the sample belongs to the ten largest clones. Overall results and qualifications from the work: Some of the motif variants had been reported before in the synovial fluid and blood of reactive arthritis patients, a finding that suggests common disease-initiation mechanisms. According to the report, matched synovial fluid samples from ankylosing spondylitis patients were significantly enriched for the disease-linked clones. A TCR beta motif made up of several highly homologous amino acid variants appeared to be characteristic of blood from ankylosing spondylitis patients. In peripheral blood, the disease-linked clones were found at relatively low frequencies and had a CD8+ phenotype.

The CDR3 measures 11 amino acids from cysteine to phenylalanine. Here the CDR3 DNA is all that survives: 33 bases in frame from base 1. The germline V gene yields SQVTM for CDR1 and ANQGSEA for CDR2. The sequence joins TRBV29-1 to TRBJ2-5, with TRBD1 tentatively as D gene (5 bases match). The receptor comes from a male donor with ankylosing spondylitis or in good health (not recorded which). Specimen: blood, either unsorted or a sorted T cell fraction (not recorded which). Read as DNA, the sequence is TGCGCCTTCACAGGACAAGAGACCCAGTACTTC. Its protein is CAFTGQETQYF.